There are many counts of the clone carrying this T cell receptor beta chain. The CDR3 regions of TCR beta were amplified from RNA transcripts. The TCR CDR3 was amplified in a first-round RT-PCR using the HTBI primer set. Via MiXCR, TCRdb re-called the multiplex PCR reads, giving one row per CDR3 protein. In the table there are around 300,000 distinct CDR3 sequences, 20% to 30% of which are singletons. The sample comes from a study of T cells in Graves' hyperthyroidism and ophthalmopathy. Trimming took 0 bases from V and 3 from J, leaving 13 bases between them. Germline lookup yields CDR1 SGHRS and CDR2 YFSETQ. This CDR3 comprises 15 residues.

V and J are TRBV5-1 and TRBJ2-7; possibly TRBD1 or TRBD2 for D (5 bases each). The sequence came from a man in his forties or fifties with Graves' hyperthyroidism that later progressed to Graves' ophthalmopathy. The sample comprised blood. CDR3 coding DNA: TGCGCCAGCAGCTTGGCTCGAGCAGGGAGCTACGAGCAGTACTTC. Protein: CASSLARAGSYEQYF.